These T cell receptor beta chains were read from a single sample in a study of OX40 agonist ivuxolimab in advanced cancers. Data came from immunoSEQ multiplex PCR; TCRdb stores just in-frame clones and leaves some out. The table includes approximately 89,000 clones, around 87% detected once. The sample consisted of CD4+ or CD8+ T cells sorted from blood, taken in a trial of the OX40 agonist ivuxolimab. The receptors originated from an adult with an advanced solid tumor such as melanoma, head and neck, liver or kidney cancer. CDR3s include the opening cysteine and the closing phenylalanine or tryptophan. A D gene is named only where the DNA matches it firmly. Clone size is shown for a subset of rows, as once, few, many or a class of expanded clone.

abundance	d_gene	j_gene	v_gene	CDR3nt	CDR3aa
NA	NA	TRBJ2-2	TRBV5-1	TGCGCCAGCAGCTTGGATTCGGGGGACACCGGGGAGCTGTTTTTT	CASSLDSGDTGELFF
NA	NA	TRBJ1-6	TRBV9	TGTGCCAGCAGCCCCGGACAGTACAATTCACCCCTCCACTTT	CASSPGQYNSPLHF
NA	NA	TRBJ1-1	TRBV6-1	TGTGCCAGCTTAGGGGTAATGAACACTGAAGCTTTCTTT	CASLGVMNTEAFF
NA	NA	TRBJ2-7	TRBV11-2	TGTGCCAGCAGCGTGAGACCGCCCACCATAAGCTCCTACGAGCAGTACTTC	CASSVRPPTISSYEQYF
NA	NA	TRBJ2-3	TRBV5-4	TGTGCCAGCAGCTTGGCATTAGCGACTTCTAGCACAGATACGCAGTATTTT	CASSLALATSSTDTQYF
few	TRBD2	TRBJ2-3	TRBV10-3	TGTGCCATCAGTGAGTCGTTACTAGCGGGGGGAGGGACAGATACGCAGTATTTT	CAISESLLAGGGTDTQYF
once	TRBD2	TRBJ2-3	TRBV5-1	TGCGCCAGCAGCTTTGGGGAGGGAGCAGATACGCAGTATTTT	CASSFGEGADTQYF
NA	TRBD1	TRBJ1-2	TRBV30	TGTGCCTGGACATCCGGGACAGGGGGTTTCCTCTATGGCTACACCTTC	CAWTSGTGGFLYGYTF
NA	NA	TRBJ1-5	TRBV30	TGTGCCTGGAGTGTGTCAGAGTTTAGCAATCAGCCCCAGCATTTT	CAWSVSEFSNQPQHF
once	TRBD1	TRBJ2-7	TRBV2	TGTGCCAGCAGCGGGGACAGCTACGAGCAGTACTTC	CASSGDSYEQYF
NA	NA	TRBJ2-3	TRBV10-3	TGTGCCATCAGTGCCGGTAAGGGCTTCCCGACGCAGTATTTT	CAISAGKGFPTQYF
NA	NA	TRBJ2-1	TRBV2	TGTGCCAGCAGTGACGGGCAAAGGCAGGTCAATGAGCAGTTCTTC	CASSDGQRQVNEQFF
NA	TRBD2	TRBJ2-5	TRBV5-6	TGTGCCAGCAGCTTGCAAGGCGGGGGTGGAGAGACCCAGTACTTC	CASSLQGGGGETQYF
once	NA	TRBJ1-2	TRBV5-6	TGTGCCAGCAGCTTAGGCTGGGTCTCCTATGGCTACACCTTC	CASSLGWVSYGYTF
NA	NA	TRBJ1-2	TRBV7-8	TGTGCCAGCACCCTTCGGTCTACTACTAACTATGGCTACACCTTC	CASTLRSTTNYGYTF
NA	NA	TRBJ1-6	TRBV30	TGTGCCTGGGGAGATTCACCCCTCCACTTT	CAWGDSPLHF
NA	TRBD2	TRBJ2-3	TRBV9	TGTGCCAGCAGCGTAGTAGCGCCTGCGGGGGGGTTTTCAGATACGCAGTATTTT	CASSVVAPAGGFSDTQYF
NA	TRBD2	TRBJ2-6	TRBV5-1	TGCGCCAGCAGCCTCCCGGGAGGTGGGGCCAACGTCCTGACTTTC	CASSLPGGGANVLTF
few	NA	TRBJ1-6	TRBV7-2	TGTGCCAGCAGCTTTAATGGTGATAATTCACCCCTCCACTTT	CASSFNGDNSPLHF
NA	NA	TRBJ1-4	TRBV30	TGTGCCTGGAGGGGTAGGGTAGGGGAAAAACTGTTTTTT	CAWRGRVGEKLFF
NA	NA	TRBJ2-5	TRBV7-2	TGTGCCAGCAGCGCCAGTAACCAAGAGACCCAGTACTTC	CASSASNQETQYF
NA	NA	TRBJ1-3	TRBV10-3	TGTGCCATCAGAACAGGGTCTGGAAACACCATATATTTT	CAIRTGSGNTIYF
NA	NA	TRBJ1-1	TRBV5-4	TGTGCCAGCAGCTCCATTATACCTAACACTGAAGCTTTCTTT	CASSSIIPNTEAFF
once	TRBD2	TRBJ2-7	TRBV5-4	TGTGCCAGCAGCCAGCAGCAGCGGGGGGGCCCGTACGAGCAGTACTTC	CASSQQQRGGPYEQYF